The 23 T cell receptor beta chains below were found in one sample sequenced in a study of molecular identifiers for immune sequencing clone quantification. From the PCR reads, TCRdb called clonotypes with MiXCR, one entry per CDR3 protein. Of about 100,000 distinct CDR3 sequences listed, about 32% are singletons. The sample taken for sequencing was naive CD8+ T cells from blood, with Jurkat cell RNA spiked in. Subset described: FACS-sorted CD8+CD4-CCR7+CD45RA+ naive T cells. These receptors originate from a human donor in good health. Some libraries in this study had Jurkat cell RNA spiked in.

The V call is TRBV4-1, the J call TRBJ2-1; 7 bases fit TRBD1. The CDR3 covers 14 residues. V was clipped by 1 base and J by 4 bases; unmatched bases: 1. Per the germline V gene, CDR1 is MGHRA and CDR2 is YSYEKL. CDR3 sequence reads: CASSQGTGYNEQFF. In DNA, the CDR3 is TGCGCCAGCAGCCAAGGGACAGGTTACAATGAGCAGTTCTTC.

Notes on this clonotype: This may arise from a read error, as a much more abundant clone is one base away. In nucleotides, the CDR3 is TGTGCCACGGCCGGGACTGCCTACGCGCAGTACTTC. Translation: CATAGTAYAQYF. This chain connects TRBV6-6 to TRBJ2-7; possible D gene TRBD2, 6 bases. The CDR3 is 12 residues long. Germline V CDR1 and CDR2: MNHNY, SVGAGI (reference sequence).

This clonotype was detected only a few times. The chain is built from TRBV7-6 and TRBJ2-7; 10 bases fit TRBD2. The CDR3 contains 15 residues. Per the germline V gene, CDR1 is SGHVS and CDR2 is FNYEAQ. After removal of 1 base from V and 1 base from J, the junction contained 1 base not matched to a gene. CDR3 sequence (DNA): TGTGCCAGCAGCTTAGTGGGACTAGCGTCCTACGAGCAGTACTTC. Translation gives CASSLVGLASYEQYF.

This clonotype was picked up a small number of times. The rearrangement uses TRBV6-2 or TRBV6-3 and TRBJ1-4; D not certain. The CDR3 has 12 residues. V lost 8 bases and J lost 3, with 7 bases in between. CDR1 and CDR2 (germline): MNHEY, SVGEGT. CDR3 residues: CASSRSNEKLFF. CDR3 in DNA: TGTGCCAGCTCACGATCTAATGAAAAACTGTTTTTT.

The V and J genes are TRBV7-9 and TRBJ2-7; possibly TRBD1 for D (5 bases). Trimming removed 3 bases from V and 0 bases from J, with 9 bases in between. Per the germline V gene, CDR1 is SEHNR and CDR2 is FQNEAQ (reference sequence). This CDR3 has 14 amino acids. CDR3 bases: TGTGCCAGCAGCTTTCAGGGAAGCTCCTACGAGCAGTACTTC. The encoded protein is CASSFQGSSYEQYF.

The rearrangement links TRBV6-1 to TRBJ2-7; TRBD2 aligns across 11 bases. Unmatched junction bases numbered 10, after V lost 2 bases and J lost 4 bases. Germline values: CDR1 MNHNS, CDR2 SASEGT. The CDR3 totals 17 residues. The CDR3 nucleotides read TGTGCCAGCAGTGAATCCCCTACTAGCGGGAGTCGGTACGAGCAGTACTTC. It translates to CASSESPTSGSRYEQYF.

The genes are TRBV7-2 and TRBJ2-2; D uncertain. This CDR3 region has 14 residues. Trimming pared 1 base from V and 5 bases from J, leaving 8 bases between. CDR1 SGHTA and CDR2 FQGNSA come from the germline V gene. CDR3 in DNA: TGTGCCAGCAGCTTAGGCGCGTGGACCGGGGAGCTGTTTTTT. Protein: CASSLGAWTGELFF. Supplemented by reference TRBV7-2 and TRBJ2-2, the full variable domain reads GAGVSQSPSNKVTEKGKDVELRCDPISGHTALYWYRQSLGQGLEFLIYFQGNSAPDKSGLPSDRFSAERTGGSVSTLTIQRTQQEDSAVYLCASSLGAWTGELFFGEGSRLTVL.

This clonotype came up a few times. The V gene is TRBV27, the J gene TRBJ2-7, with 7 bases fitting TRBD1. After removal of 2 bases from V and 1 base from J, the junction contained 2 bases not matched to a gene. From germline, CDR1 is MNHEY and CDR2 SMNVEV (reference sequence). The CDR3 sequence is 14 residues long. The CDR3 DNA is TGTGCCAGCAGTTTAAGGGGGCATTCCTACGAGCAGTACTTC. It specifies CASSLRGHSYEQYF.

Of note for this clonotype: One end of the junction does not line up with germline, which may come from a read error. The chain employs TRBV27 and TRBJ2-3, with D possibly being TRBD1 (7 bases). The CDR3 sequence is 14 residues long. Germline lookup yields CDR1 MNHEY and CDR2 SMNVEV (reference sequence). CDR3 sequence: CASSLSRGTDTLYF. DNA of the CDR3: TGTGCCAGCAGTTTAAGCCGGGGGACAGATACGCTGTATTTT.

The CDR3 loop reads CASSPARTGRSRETQYF. CDR3 coding DNA: TGTGCCAGCAGCCCCGCCCGGACTGGGCGATCAAGAGAGACCCAGTACTTC. The chain recombines TRBV6-2 or TRBV6-3 with TRBJ2-5; D is possibly TRBD2 (5 bases). CDR3 size: 17 residues. Trimming pared 6 bases from V and 4 bases from J, leaving 24 bases between. Germline loops: CDR1 MNHEY, CDR2 SVGEGT.

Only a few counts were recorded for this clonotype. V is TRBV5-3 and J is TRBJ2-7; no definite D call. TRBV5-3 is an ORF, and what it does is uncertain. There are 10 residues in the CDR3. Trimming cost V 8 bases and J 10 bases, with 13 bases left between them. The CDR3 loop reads CASSPMEQYF. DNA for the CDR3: TGTGCCAGCTCTCCCATGGAACAGTACTTC.

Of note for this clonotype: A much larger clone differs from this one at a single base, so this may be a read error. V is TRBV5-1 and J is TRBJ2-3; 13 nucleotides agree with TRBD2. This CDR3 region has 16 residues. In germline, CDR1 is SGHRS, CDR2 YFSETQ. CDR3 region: CASSRGLAGQVDTQDF. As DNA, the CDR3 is TGCGCCAGCAGCAGGGGACTAGCGGGGCAGGTCGATACGCAGGATTTT.

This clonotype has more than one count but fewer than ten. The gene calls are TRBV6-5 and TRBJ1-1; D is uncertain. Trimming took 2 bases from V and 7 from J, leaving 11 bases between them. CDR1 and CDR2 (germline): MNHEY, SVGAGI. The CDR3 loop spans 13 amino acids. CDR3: CASSYPGVSEAFF. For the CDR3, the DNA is TGTGCCAGCAGTTACCCCGGGGTTAGTGAAGCTTTCTTT.

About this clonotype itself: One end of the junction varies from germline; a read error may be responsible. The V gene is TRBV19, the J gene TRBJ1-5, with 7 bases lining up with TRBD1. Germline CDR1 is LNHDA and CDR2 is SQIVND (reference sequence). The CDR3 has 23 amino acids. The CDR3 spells CASSIDAGKTGSGLAYSNQPLHF. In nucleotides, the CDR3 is TGTGCCAGTAGTATAGACGCTGGGAAGACAGGGTCGGGTCTGGCATATAGCAATCAGCCCCTGCATTTT.

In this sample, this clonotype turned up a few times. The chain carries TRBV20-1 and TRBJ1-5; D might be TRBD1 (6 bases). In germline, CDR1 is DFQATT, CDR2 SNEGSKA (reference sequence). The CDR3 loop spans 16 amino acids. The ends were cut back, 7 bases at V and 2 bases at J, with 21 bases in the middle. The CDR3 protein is CSVRITTGLGNQPQHF. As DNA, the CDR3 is TGCAGTGTAAGAATAACGACAGGTCTCGGCAATCAGCCCCAGCATTTT.

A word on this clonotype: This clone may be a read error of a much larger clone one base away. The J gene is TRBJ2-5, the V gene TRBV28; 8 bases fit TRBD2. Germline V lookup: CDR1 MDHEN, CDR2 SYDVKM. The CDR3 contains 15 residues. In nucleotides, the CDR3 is TGTGCCAGCAACCAGGGACTAGAGTTTAGAGAGACCCTGTACTTC. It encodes CASNQGLEFRETLYF.

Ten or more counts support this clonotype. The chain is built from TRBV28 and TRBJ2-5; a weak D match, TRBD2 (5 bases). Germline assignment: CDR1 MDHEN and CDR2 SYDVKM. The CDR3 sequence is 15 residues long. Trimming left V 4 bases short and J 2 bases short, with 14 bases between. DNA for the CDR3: TGTGCCAGCAGTTCCCCGGGAACCGGGCAAGAGACCCAGTACTTC. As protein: CASSSPGTGQETQYF.

The CDR3 DNA follows: TGCGCCAGCAGCTTGCCCCGGAGAACCGAGGTAGTTAATGAGCAGTTCTTC. This sequence encodes CASSLPRRTEVVNEQFF. The chain carries TRBV5-1 and TRBJ2-1; the D is unclear. CDR3 length: 17 amino acids. The germline gives CDR1 SGHRS, CDR2 YFSETQ. V was trimmed by 1 base and J by 7 bases, leaving 21 bases between them.

The CDR3 reads CASTQGSYEQYF. The DNA of the CDR3 is TGTGCCAGCACGCAGGGTTCCTACGAGCAGTACTTC. The chain links TRBV6-6 to TRBJ2-7, with D possibly matching TRBD1 (5 bases). Germline V lookup: CDR1 MNHNY, CDR2 SVGAGI (reference sequence). This CDR3 has 12 amino acids. V lost 7 bases and J 1 base, leaving 8 bases between the germline ends.

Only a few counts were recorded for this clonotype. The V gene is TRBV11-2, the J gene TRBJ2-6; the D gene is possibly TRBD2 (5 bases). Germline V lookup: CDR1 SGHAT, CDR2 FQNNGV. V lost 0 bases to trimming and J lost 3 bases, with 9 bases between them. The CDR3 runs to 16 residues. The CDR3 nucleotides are TGTGCCAGCAGCTTAGATTACGGAGGTGGGGCCAACGTCCTGACTTTC. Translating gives CASSLDYGGGANVLTF.

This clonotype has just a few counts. DNA for the CDR3: TGTGCCAGCGGCGAAACCGAGAACACTGAAGCTTTCTTT. Translation: CASGETENTEAFF. The genes are TRBV2 and TRBJ1-1; D remains ambiguous. CDR1 SNHLY and CDR2 FYNNEI come from the germline V gene. V was trimmed by 8 bases and J by 1 base, leaving 11 bases between them. This CDR3 spans 13 amino acids.

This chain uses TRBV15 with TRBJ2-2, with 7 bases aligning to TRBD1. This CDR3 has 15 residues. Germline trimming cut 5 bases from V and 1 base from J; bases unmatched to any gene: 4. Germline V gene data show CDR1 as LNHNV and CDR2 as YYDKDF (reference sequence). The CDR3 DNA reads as TGTGCCACCAGCGGAAGACAGGGGAACACCGGGGAGCTGTTTTTT. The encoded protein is CATSGRQGNTGELFF.

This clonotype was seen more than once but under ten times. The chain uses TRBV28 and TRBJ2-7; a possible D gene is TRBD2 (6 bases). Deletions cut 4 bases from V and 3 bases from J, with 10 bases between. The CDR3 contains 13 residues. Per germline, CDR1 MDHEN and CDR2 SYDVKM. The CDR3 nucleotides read TGTGCCAGCAGTTCGTCGGGAGACTACGAGCAGTACTTC. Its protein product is CASSSSGDYEQYF.